Included here is one T cell receptor beta chain sequence, with context. Antigen: not known. Each sample had two DNA replicates, roughly 0.5 ug blood or about 1.5 ug tissue. Profiled with immunoSEQ multiplex PCR; TCRdb holds only in-frame clones, not every one. The data hold roughly 48,000 clones, with about 83% observed a single time. The data are from a study of early stage breast cancer tumors. Overall study findings and caveats: Comparing each tissue with blood distinguished tumor from normal in most of the 16 patients. Chain pairing and CD4, CD8 or FOXP3 expression were not captured.

The V gene's germline CDR1 is LGHNA and CDR2 YSLEER. V was pared by 4 bases and J by 1 base, with 16 bases between. This CDR3 comprises 16 residues. The rearrangement uses TRBV4-3 and TRBJ2-5; D might be TRBD2 (5 bases). The sequenced sample consisted of blood. The TCR was taken from a person between 45 and 65 years old with breast cancer. The CDR3 DNA reads TGCGCCAGCAGCCCCGCTAGCACCTCCCCCCAAGAGACCCAGTACTTC. Residues: CASSPASTSPQETQYF.